This TCR beta chain was recovered during a study of control samples from healthy donors and cancer patients. Germline CDR1 KGHSH, CDR2 LQKENI. V was clipped by 6 bases and J by 4 bases; unmatched bases: 5. The CDR3 loop spans 14 amino acids. Generated by immunoSEQ multiplex PCR, the TCRdb table keeps only in-frame clones and is missing some. The sample consists of approximately 70,000 clones, roughly nine tenths of them appearing once. This clone was counted once. The material sequenced was PBMCs. The chain joins TRBV18 to TRBJ2-7; TRBD2 aligns across 11 bases. The TCR was taken from a man in his fifties or sixties with lung cancer. This CDR3 reads CASSLGTSGYEQYF. The CDR3 DNA sequence: TGTGCCAGCTCTCTGGGGACTAGCGGTTACGAGCAGTACTTC.